The 20 T cell receptor beta chains in this list originate from one sample, sequenced in a study of control samples from healthy donors and cancer patients. Libraries were prepared by immunoSEQ multiplex PCR; TCRdb keeps only in-frame clonotypes and omits some of them. The sample consists of some 150,000 clones, 96% of them appearing once. The sequenced sample consisted of blood. These receptors all come from a woman aged 30 to 39 in good health.

The V gene is TRBV27, the J gene TRBJ1-5; D uncertain. Trimming pared 2 bases from V and 5 bases from J, leaving 10 bases between. CDR3 length equals 14 residues. Germline CDR1 reads MNHEY; CDR2 reads SMNVEV (reference sequence). The chain's CDR3 is CASSLGILDQPQHF. CDR3 DNA sequence: TGTGCCAGCAGTTTAGGGATTTTGGATCAGCCCCAGCATTTT.

The rearrangement uses TRBV11-2 and TRBJ1-6; no reliable D call. Germline CDR1 reads SGHAT; CDR2 reads FQNNGV. The CDR3 covers 17 residues. Trimming cost V 4 bases and J 0 bases, with 13 bases left between them. Here the CDR3 reads CASSSDQPFSYNSPLHF. The CDR3, as DNA: TGTGCCAGCAGCTCAGATCAGCCGTTCTCCTATAATTCACCCCTCCACTTT.

In its sample, this clone was seen once. The V gene is TRBV2, the J gene TRBJ2-5, with D unclear. The germline gives CDR1 SNHLY, CDR2 FYNNEI. V was clipped by 3 bases and J by 11 bases, with 13 bases between them. CDR3 size: 12 residues. The DNA of the CDR3 is TGTGCCAGCAGTGATCCAGCAGCGCAACAGTACTTC. This sequence encodes CASSDPAAQQYF.

This chain joins TRBV28 and TRBJ2-7; maybe TRBD1 (5 bases). The germline CDR1 and CDR2 sequences are MDHEN and SYDVKM. The V end lost 2 bases, the J end lost 2 bases, and 10 bases lay between the germline ends. The CDR3 length is 14 residues. As DNA, the CDR3 is TGTGCCAGCAGTTTACGACAGCTCACCTACGAGCAGTACTTC. Encoded protein: CASSLRQLTYEQYF.

V gene TRBV28 combines with J gene TRBJ1-6; no reliable D call. Germline V gene lookup returns CDR1 MDHEN and CDR2 SYDVKM. V was trimmed by 2 bases and J by 10 bases, leaving 3 bases between them. This CDR3 is built from 11 residues. CDR3 coding DNA: TGTGCCAGCAGTTTAGGGTCACCCCTCCACTTT. The encoded protein is CASSLGSPLHF.

This chain links TRBV19 with TRBJ1-5; D remains ambiguous. The V and J ends lost 3 bases and 6 bases respectively, with 12 bases between them. CDR1 is LNHDA and CDR2 is SQIVND in the germline V gene (reference sequence). This CDR3 is built from 14 residues. The chain's CDR3 is CASSMQGEGQPQHF. The CDR3 DNA reads TGTGCCAGTAGTATGCAAGGAGAGGGTCAGCCCCAGCATTTT.

V usage is TRBV5-5 and J usage is TRBJ2-2; D gene ambiguous. The CDR3 sequence is 15 residues long. CDR1 is SGHKS and CDR2 is YYEKEE in the germline V gene (reference sequence). The V end was cut by 4 bases, the J end by 0 bases, with 10 bases between. The CDR3 protein is CASSTPGANTGELFF. The CDR3 DNA is TGTGCCAGCAGCACCCCTGGCGCGAACACCGGGGAGCTGTTTTTT.

The chain uses TRBV5-6 and TRBJ2-1; D call uncertain. CDR3 length equals 13 residues. CDR1 and CDR2 (germline): SGHDT, YYEEEE. Trimming pared 2 bases from V and 8 bases from J, leaving 11 bases between. In DNA, the CDR3 is TGTGCCAGCAGCTTAACGGCCCGGGATGAGCAGTTCTTC. Translation gives CASSLTARDEQFF.

This clone occurred once. A read error may account for a junction end that differs from germline. The V and J genes are TRBV28 and TRBJ1-1; D unresolved. The length of the CDR3 is 11 residues. The germline V gene has CDR1 MDHEN and CDR2 SYDVKM. In DNA, the CDR3 is TGTGCCAGCAGTTTCAACACGGAAGCTTTCTTT. Translated: CASSFNTEAFF.

The rearrangement joins TRBV20-1 to TRBJ2-7; possibly TRBD1 for D (5 bases). The germline V gene encodes CDR1 DFQATT and CDR2 SNEGSKA (reference sequence). Trimming took off 3 bases at V and 2 bases at J, with 14 bases between the two ends. CDR3 length: 14 amino acids. The CDR3 sequence is CSASWQGGTYEQYF. CDR3 coding DNA: TGCAGTGCTAGTTGGCAGGGTGGGACCTACGAGCAGTACTTC.

The CDR3 region has the DNA TGTGCCTGGAGTTTTGGGCCGAATTCACCCCTCCACTTT. This sequence encodes CAWSFGPNSPLHF. The rearrangement joins TRBV30 to TRBJ1-6; no reliable D call. Germline CDR1 is GTSNPN and CDR2 is SVGIG (reference sequence). V was shortened by 2 bases and J by 7 bases, with 9 bases between the two germline ends. This CDR3 is built from 13 residues.

CDR3 in amino acids: CASSLGGPLAPYPPLHF. CDR3 DNA sequence: TGTGCCAGCAGCTTGGGGGGACCCCTCGCCCCCTATCCGCCCCTCCACTTT. The chain is built from TRBV5-6 and TRBJ1-6; possibly TRBD1 for D (5 bases). V was cut by 0 bases and J by 13 bases, with 23 bases left in between. Germline CDR1 reads SGHDT; CDR2 reads YYEEEE. The CDR3 has 17 residues.

The V call is TRBV19, the J call TRBJ1-1; D ambiguous. Germline V CDR1 and CDR2: LNHDA, SQIVND (reference sequence). This CDR3 is built from 14 residues. Trimming left V 5 bases short and J 0 bases short, with 10 bases between. CDR3 nucleotide sequence: TGTGCCAGTAGTCTATGGACGATGAACACTGAAGCTTTCTTT. Its protein is CASSLWTMNTEAFF.

CDR3 sequence: CASSQEELGGGEQFF. The CDR3 bases are TGTGCCAGCAGCCAAGAAGAACTAGGTGGGGGTGAGCAGTTCTTC. The genes are TRBV14 and TRBJ2-1, with D perhaps TRBD1 or TRBD2 (5 bases each). CDR3 size: 15 residues. Germline assignment: CDR1 SGHDN and CDR2 FVKESK. Trimming took off 0 bases at V and 9 bases at J, with 15 bases between the two ends.

CDR3: CASSDPPETSEYTDTQYF. In DNA form, the CDR3 reads TGTGCCAGCAGTGACCCCCCCGAGACCTCAGAATACACAGATACGCAGTATTTT. The chain links TRBV6-1 to TRBJ2-3; no reliable D call. V was trimmed by 3 bases and J by 2 bases, leaving 21 bases between them. Germline V gene sequence: CDR1 MNHNS, CDR2 SASEGT. This CDR3 region has 18 residues.

The table lists this clone with a count of one. The chain joins TRBV3-1 (or the pseudogene TRBV3-2) to TRBJ2-1; unclear D gene. Between the trimmed V and J ends, which lost 6 bases and 5 bases, there was a span of 11 bases. CDR1 and CDR2 (germline): LGHDT, YNNKEL (reference sequence). The CDR3 extends over 13 amino acids. The CDR3 sequence: CASRRSLNNEQFF. The CDR3 nucleotides are TGTGCCAGCAGGCGCTCTTTAAACAATGAGCAGTTCTTC.

The chain combines TRBV2 with TRBJ2-2; no clear D gene. CDR1 is SNHLY and CDR2 is FYNNEI in the germline V gene. V shed 7 bases and J shed 6 bases, with 6 bases lying between them. The CDR3 length is 11 residues. CDR3 protein: CASTSSGELFF. CDR3 nucleotide sequence: TGTGCCAGCACCAGCTCCGGGGAGCTGTTTTTT.

This chain joins TRBV21-1 and TRBJ1-3. TRBV21-1 is an annotated pseudogene. The CDR3 is 9 residues long. In DNA form, the CDR3 reads TGTTCCCCTGGAAACACCATATATTTT. Its translation is CSPGNTIYF.

The chain has TRBV24-1 and TRBJ1-2, with D possibly being TRBD1 (6 bases). Germline values: CDR1 KGHDR, CDR2 SFDVKD. The V end lost 4 bases, the J end lost 4 bases, and 6 bases lay between the germline ends. The CDR3 has 12 residues. DNA of the CDR3: TGTGCCACCAGTGAGGACAGCTATGGCTACACCTTC. It codes for CATSEDSYGYTF.

This clone showed up just a few times. The chain joins TRBV6-4 to TRBJ2-7, with 7 nucleotides matching TRBD2. Germline V gene lookup returns CDR1 MRHNA and CDR2 SNTAGT. Losses at the gene ends were 1 base for V and 4 bases for J; bases not matched to a gene: 7. This CDR3 has 15 amino acids. This CDR3 reads CASSDFSGSTYEQYF. The CDR3, as DNA: TGTGCCAGCAGTGACTTTAGCGGGTCCACATACGAGCAGTACTTC.